Presented here are 10 T cell receptor beta chains from one specimen sequenced in a study of blood T cell repertoires in COVID-19 (dated by TCRdb to the early 2020s). Receptor libraries were prepared by the immunoSEQ multiplex PCR assay. The clones in this table, taken by TCRdb from immuneACCESS, are in-frame only. Not every clone is retained; where verified, under half of the shortfall comes from an unresolved V gene, and the cause of the rest is unknown. In this sample the table shows around 4,800 clones, approximately 73% of which occur a single time. Of the sample, more than 35% falls within the top ten clones. Sequencing was performed on peripheral blood. The receptor set was obtained from a human donor in a cohort sampled during active COVID-19.

This clone was recorded a few times. J is TRBJ1-5 and V is TRBV6-6; D is possibly TRBD1 (5 bases). Trimming shortened V by 5 bases and J by 6 bases, and 11 bases separated the two germline ends. The germline gives CDR1 MNHNY, CDR2 SVGAGI (reference sequence). CDR3 length: 13 residues. The chain's CDR3 is CASSGGRGQPQHF. CDR3 DNA: TGTGCCAGCAGTGGGGGGAGGGGTCAGCCCCAGCATTTT.

The J gene is TRBJ1-1, the V gene TRBV5-1; TRBD1 is a possible D gene (6 bases). V shed 6 bases and J shed 4 bases, with 16 bases lying between them. CDR3 size: 14 residues. The germline V gene encodes CDR1 SGHRS and CDR2 YFSETQ. CDR3 DNA sequence: TGCGCCAGCACCGCCGAGGGGGGGACCACTGAAGCTTTCTTT. It yields the protein CASTAEGGTTEAFF.

In this sample, this clone turned up a few times. V gene TRBV6-2 or TRBV6-3 combines with J gene TRBJ1-5; no firm D call. The CDR3 has 11 residues. Per germline, CDR1 MNHEY and CDR2 SVGEGT. Trimming removed 5 bases from V and 9 bases from J, with 8 bases in between. CDR3 nucleotide sequence: TGTGCCAGCAGTAACGCAGGGCCCCAGCATTTT. Protein: CASSNAGPQHF.

The chain links TRBV9 to TRBJ1-1; the D is unclear. The CDR3 runs to 17 residues. Germline loops: CDR1 SGDLS, CDR2 YYNGEE. V was trimmed by 0 bases and J by 0 bases, leaving 15 bases between them. The DNA for the CDR3 is TGTGCCAGCAGCGTAGGGACGGGAGCCCTCATGAACACTGAAGCTTTCTTT. Amino acid sequence: CASSVGTGALMNTEAFF.

To note about this clone: The sample has other DNA sequences that encode this CDR3 too. This chain joins TRBV2 and TRBJ2-3, with 9 bases fitting TRBD2. From germline, CDR1 is SNHLY and CDR2 FYNNEI. V lost 6 bases and J lost 0; bases outside the gene matches: 4. CDR3 size: 15 residues. CDR3: CASSPGTSSTDTQYF. As DNA, the CDR3 is TGTGCCAGCAGCCCCGGGACTAGCAGCACAGATACGCAGTATTTT.

The chain employs TRBV5-8 and TRBJ1-2; D is perhaps TRBD1 (5 bases). This CDR3 is built from 12 residues. The V end lost 3 bases, the J end lost 8 bases, and 11 bases lay between the germline ends. Germline assignment: CDR1 SGHTS and CDR2 YDEGEE. CDR3: CASSYGAGGYTF. CDR3 nucleotides: TGTGCCAGCAGCTATGGGGCCGGGGGCTACACCTTC. The whole variable domain, remainder taken from reference TRBV5-8 and TRBJ1-2, is EAGVTQSPTHLIKTRGQQATLRCSPISGHTSVYWYQQALGLGLQFLLWYDEGEERNRGNFPPRFSGRQFPNYSSELNVNALELEDSALYLCASSYGAGGYTFGSGTRLTVV.

This clone occurred once. The chain joins TRBV5-8 to TRBJ2-7; D is unresolved. Germline CDR1 SGHTS, CDR2 YDEGEE. The length of the CDR3 is 12 residues. The V gene lost 6 bases and the J gene lost 1 base, with 8 bases spanning the gap. This CDR3 reads CASKPESYEQYF. CDR3 sequence (DNA): TGTGCCAGCAAGCCCGAATCCTACGAGCAGTACTTC.

This clone is medium-sized. A junction end diverges from the germline sequence, so it may reflect a read error. The chain uses TRBV19 and TRBJ2-7, with 8 nucleotides matching TRBD1. Germline CDR1 reads LNHDA; CDR2 reads SQIVND (reference sequence). This CDR3 is built from 14 residues. CDR3 region: CATTGQAISDEQYF. In nucleotides, the CDR3 is TGTGCCACCACGGGACAGGCAATCTCCGACGAGCAGTACTTC.

This clone has a single count. The chain combines TRBV4-3 with TRBJ1-1; the match to TRBD1 covers 7 bases. Trimming took 4 bases from V and 5 from J; bases not matched to a gene: 4. This CDR3 contains 13 residues. Germline CDR1 and CDR2: LGHNA and YSLEER. The CDR3 loop is CASSREGATEAFF. The CDR3 DNA is TGCGCCAGCAGCCGAGAGGGGGCTACTGAAGCTTTCTTT.

This chain links TRBV7-2 with TRBJ1-3; a weak D match, TRBD1 (6 bases). Trimming stripped 5 bases from V and 4 bases from J, with 12 bases between. The CDR3 has 14 residues. The germline gives CDR1 SGHTA, CDR2 FQGNSA. CDR3 protein: CASSPGAAGNTIYF. The CDR3 nucleotides are TGTGCCAGCAGCCCAGGGGCGGCCGGAAACACCATATATTTT.